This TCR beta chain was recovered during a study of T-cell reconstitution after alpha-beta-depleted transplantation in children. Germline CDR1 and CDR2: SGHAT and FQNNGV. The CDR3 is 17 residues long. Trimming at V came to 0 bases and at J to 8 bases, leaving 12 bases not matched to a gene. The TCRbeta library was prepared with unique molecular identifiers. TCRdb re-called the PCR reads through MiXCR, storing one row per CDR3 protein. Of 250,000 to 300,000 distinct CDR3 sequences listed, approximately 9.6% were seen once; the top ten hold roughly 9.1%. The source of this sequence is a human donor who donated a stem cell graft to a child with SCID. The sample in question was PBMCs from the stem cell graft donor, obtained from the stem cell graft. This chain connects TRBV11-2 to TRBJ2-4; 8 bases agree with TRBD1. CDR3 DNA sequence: TGTGCCAGCAGCTTAGATCTGAGGACAGGGTTGGGAGACATTCAGTACTTC. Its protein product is CASSLDLRTGLGDIQYF. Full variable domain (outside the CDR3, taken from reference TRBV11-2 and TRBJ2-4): EAGVAQSPRYKIIEKRQSVAFWCNPISGHATLYWYQQILGQGPKLLIQFQNNGVVDDSQLPKDRFSAERLKGVDSTLKIQPAKLEDSAVYLCASSLDLRTGLGDIQYFGAGTRLSVL.